A selection of T cell receptor beta chains follows, all from one sample in a study of T cell repertoires in cytomegalovirus infection. TCRdb used MiXCR to reprocess the reads, holding one entry per CDR3 protein. The sample has roughly 230,000 distinct CDR3 sequences, about 12% seen once. Sample: PBMCs. Every receptor here comes from a human donor in good health (CMV status not recorded). Some clones in this sample may be carry-over from other donors' samples. CDR3s include the opening cysteine and the closing phenylalanine or tryptophan. The order of the fields is J gene, V gene, D gene, CDR3 length, clone size, CDR3 protein, CDR3 DNA. A D gene is named only where the DNA matches it firmly. Clone size appears in some rows only: once, few, many, or a class for an expanded clone.

>TRBJ1-1|TRBV4-3|.|13|.
CASSRDGETEAFF
TGCGCCAGCAGCCGGGACGGCGAAACTGAAGCTTTCTTT
>TRBJ2-7|TRBV11-2|TRBD2|15|few
CASSPRLASEVEQYF
TGTGCCAGCAGCCCCCGACTAGCAAGCGAAGTCGAGCAGTACTTC
>TRBJ2-5|TRBV4-3|TRBD1|14|many
CASSQATGRETQYF
TGCGCCAGCAGCCAAGCGACAGGGCGGGAGACCCAGTACTTC
>TRBJ2-3|TRBV7-3|.|14|many
CASSLGDYTDTQYF
TGTGCCAGCAGCTTGGGCGATTACACAGATACGCAGTATTTT
>TRBJ2-2|TRBV6-5|.|13|many
CASSRDRNGELFF
TGTGCCAGCAGCCGCGACAGGAACGGGGAGCTGTTTTTT
>TRBJ2-1|TRBV27|TRBD1|14|.
CASSYRGTYNEQFF
TGTGCCAGCAGTTACAGGGGAACCTACAATGAGCAGTTCTTC
>TRBJ1-1|TRBV4-1|.|13|.
CASSQDRAGVAFF
TGCGCCAGCAGCCAAGATAGGGCGGGGGTAGCTTTCTTT
>TRBJ1-3|TRBV12-3/TRBV12-4|.|15|.
CATLLSGARRNTIYF
TGTGCCACTCTCCTTTCCGGGGCCAGAAGAAACACCATATATTTT
>TRBJ2-1|TRBV7-7|TRBD2|15|.
CASSPTSGRANEQFF
TGTGCCAGCAGCCCAACTAGCGGGAGGGCCAATGAGCAGTTCTTC
>TRBJ1-6|TRBV3-1|.|15|.
CASSQDQQGFSPLHF
TGTGCCAGCAGCCAAGATCAGCAGGGTTTTTCACCCCTCCACTTT
>TRBJ2-2|TRBV12-3/TRBV12-4|.|15|many
CASSLGGRLTGELFF
TGTGCCAGCAGTTTAGGGGGCCGCCTCACCGGGGAGCTGTTTTTT
>TRBJ1-5|TRBV12-3/TRBV12-4|.|15|.
CASSLGGGAMEPQHF
TGTGCCAGCAGTTTGGGTGGGGGGGCCATGGAGCCCCAGCATTTT
>TRBJ2-2|TRBV3-1|.|14|many
CASSPARGAGELFF
TGTGCCAGCAGCCCAGCTCGAGGGGCCGGGGAGCTGTTTTTT
>TRBJ2-1|TRBV5-6|.|16|many
CASSWGGAGGYNEQFF
TGTGCCAGCAGCTGGGGGGGCGCAGGGGGATACAATGAGCAGTTCTTC
>TRBJ1-5|TRBV5-5|TRBD1|14|few
CASSLQGADQPQHF
TGTGCCAGCAGCCTACAGGGGGCGGATCAGCCCCAGCATTTT
>TRBJ2-5|TRBV7-3|TRBD2|16|few
CASSLKASGTGETQYF
TGTGCCAGCAGCTTAAAGGCTAGCGGGACTGGGGAGACCCAGTACTTC
>TRBJ2-5|TRBV7-2|.|14|many
CASSPELIQETQYF
TGTGCCAGCAGCCCCGAGTTAATCCAAGAGACCCAGTACTTC
>TRBJ1-4|TRBV20-1|TRBD1|13|.
CSARTGDPEKLFF
TGCAGTGCGCGGACAGGGGATCCGGAAAAACTGTTTTTT
>TRBJ2-1|TRBV4-3|.|17|many
CASSLSPRVSSYNEQFF
TGCGCCAGCAGCCTTAGCCCCCGGGTTAGCTCCTACAATGAGCAGTTCTTC
>TRBJ2-7|TRBV5-1|.|15|few
CASSLTAVSSYEQYF
TGCGCCAGCAGCTTGACAGCGGTGAGCTCCTACGAGCAGTACTTC
>TRBJ2-2|TRBV6-1|.|14|once
CASSDLLAIGELFF
TGTGCCAGCAGTGATCTTCTAGCGATCGGGGAGCTGTTTTTT
>TRBJ1-2|TRBV28|.|14|many
CASSYPGGEGGYTF
TGTGCCAGCAGCTATCCCGGGGGTGAAGGTGGCTACACCTTC
>TRBJ2-3|TRBV7-2|.|16|many
CASSLAGRLGTDTQYF
TGTGCCAGCAGCTTAGCGGGCCGCCTCGGCACAGATACGCAGTATTTT
>TRBJ2-1|TRBV7-2|TRBD2|15|many
CASSLDGLAGSEQFF
TGTGCCAGCAGCTTAGACGGGCTAGCGGGATCTGAGCAGTTCTTC
>TRBJ2-1|TRBV2|TRBD2|14|.
CASQREGLWNEQFF
TGTGCCAGCCAACGGGAGGGCCTCTGGAATGAGCAGTTCTTC
>TRBJ1-2|TRBV7-2|TRBD1|14|many
CASSLGGQGGGYTF
TGTGCCAGCAGCTTAGGGGGCCAGGGGGGTGGCTACACCTTC
>TRBJ1-6|TRBV28|.|14|many
CASRTPMNNSPLHF
TGTGCCAGCAGGACGCCGATGAATAATTCACCCCTCCACTTT
>TRBJ2-3|TRBV19|TRBD2|21|many
CASSMKSGTSGNLAYTDTQYF
TGTGCCAGTAGTATGAAGTCGGGGACTAGCGGGAACCTAGCCTACACAGATACGCAGTATTTT
>TRBJ2-3|TRBV5-4|TRBD2|15|few
CASISDPGGKDTQYF
TGTGCCAGCATTTCGGACCCGGGAGGGAAAGATACGCAGTATTTT
>TRBJ1-1|TRBV28|.|14|.
CAIDPAGEATEAFF
TGTGCCATCGACCCCGCAGGGGAGGCCACTGAAGCTTTCTTT
>TRBJ2-3|TRBV7-3|.|15|.
CASSSQPASTDTQYF
TGTGCCAGCAGCTCACAACCCGCCAGCACAGATACGCAGTATTTT
>TRBJ1-1|TRBV29-1|.|13|.
CSVEGERNTEAFF
TGCAGCGTTGAAGGGGAGAGGAACACTGAAGCTTTCTTT
>TRBJ1-1|TRBV11-3|.|15|many
CASSRTGAANTEAFF
TGTGCCAGCAGCCGTACCGGCGCTGCGAACACTGAAGCTTTCTTT
>TRBJ2-3|TRBV6-5|TRBD1|17|.
CASSYSPGQPGTDTQYF
TGTGCCAGCAGTTACTCACCGGGACAGCCGGGCACAGATACGCAGTATTTT
>TRBJ1-2|TRBV20-1|.|13|few
CSAREPRLYGYTF
TGCAGTGCTAGGGAACCCAGGCTCTATGGCTACACCTTC
>TRBJ2-2|TRBV7-2|TRBD2|16|many
CASSLASGSGTGELFF
TGTGCCAGCAGCTTAGCAAGCGGGAGTGGGACCGGGGAGCTGTTTTTT
>TRBJ2-6|TRBV28|.|12|many
CASNSGANVLTF
TGTGCCAGCAACTCTGGGGCCAACGTCCTGACTTTC
>TRBJ1-2|TRBV14|.|17|many
CASSQDSVGRSSYGYTF
TGTGCCAGCAGCCAAGATTCGGTTGGCAGATCATCCTATGGCTACACCTTC
>TRBJ1-6|TRBV4-3|.|22|many
CASSQRRAGGGAGDLYNSPLHF
TGCGCCAGCAGCCAACGCCGCGCCGGGGGAGGAGCAGGGGATCTTTATAATTCACCCCTCCACTTT
>TRBJ2-5|TRBV11-1|.|16|many
CASSLGGGGTEETQYF
TGTGCCAGCAGCTTAGGAGGAGGCGGGACAGAAGAGACCCAGTACTTC
>TRBJ2-3|TRBV11-2|TRBD2|17|many
CASSLFSAGGFADTQYF
TGTGCCAGCAGCTTATTTAGCGCGGGGGGCTTTGCAGATACGCAGTATTTT
>TRBJ2-5|TRBV7-3|.|16|many
CASSPQAGQGPETQYF
TGTGCCAGCAGCCCCCAGGCGGGCCAAGGGCCGGAGACCCAGTACTTC
>TRBJ2-1|TRBV20-1|.|14|.
CSAPAVSSYNEQFF
TGCAGTGCCCCGGCGGTATCCTCCTACAATGAGCAGTTCTTC